This is a list of T cell receptor beta chains from one sample in a study of shared T cell receptors in the human thymus. TCRdb's table, derived via immunoSEQ multiplex PCR, lists solely in-frame clones and lacks some. This sample has hundreds of thousands of clones, with around 89% found just once. The sample was also reused in another study, on human thymus T cells.

Sequencing used thymocytes. Receptor source: a boy in the first two years of life with a congenital heart defect. Each CDR3 is given with its conserved first and last residue. D genes are given only for firm matches. The size entry is marked missing in some rows and otherwise reads once, few, many or a size class.

CDR3aa: CASSHRGGAYEQYF
CDR3nt: TGTGCCAGCAGCCACCGGGGAGGGGCCTACGAGCAGTACTTC
j_gene: TRBJ2-7
v_gene: TRBV16
abundance: once
d_gene: TRBD2

CDR3aa: CASSQISEAGRRSGDGYTF
CDR3nt: TGCGCCAGCAGCCAGATCTCTGAGGCAGGGCGAAGAAGTGGGGATGGCTACACCTTC
j_gene: TRBJ1-2
v_gene: TRBV4-1
abundance: -
d_gene: -

CDR3aa: CASSHTGLAGGRDTGELFF
CDR3nt: TGCGCCAGCAGCCACACGGGACTAGCGGGAGGCCGGGACACCGGGGAGCTGTTTTTT
j_gene: TRBJ2-2
v_gene: TRBV4-1
abundance: -
d_gene: TRBD2

CDR3aa: CASSIGGGTQYF
CDR3nt: TGTGCCAGTAGTATAGGGGGGGGTACGCAGTATTTT
j_gene: TRBJ2-3
v_gene: TRBV19
abundance: -
d_gene: TRBD2

CDR3aa: CASSNLTSLYEQYF
CDR3nt: TGCGCCAGCAGCAACCTGACTAGCCTCTACGAGCAGTACTTC
j_gene: TRBJ2-7
v_gene: TRBV5-1
abundance: -
d_gene: TRBD2

CDR3aa: CSVGYSSTDTQYF
CDR3nt: TGCAGCGTTGGGTACTCTAGCACAGATACGCAGTATTTT
j_gene: TRBJ2-3
v_gene: TRBV29-1
abundance: -
d_gene: -

CDR3aa: CASSPGTSGYNEQFF
CDR3nt: TGTGCCAGCAGCCCCGGGACTAGCGGGTACAATGAGCAGTTCTTC
j_gene: TRBJ2-1
v_gene: TRBV5-4
abundance: -
d_gene: TRBD2

CDR3aa: CASSLATYNSPLHF
CDR3nt: TGCGCCAGCAGCTTGGCCACCTATAATTCACCCCTCCACTTT
j_gene: TRBJ1-6
v_gene: TRBV5-1
abundance: -
d_gene: -

CDR3aa: CASSSDRRLHSNQPQHF
CDR3nt: TGTGCCAGCAGCTCTGACAGGCGACTTCATAGCAATCAGCCCCAGCATTTT
j_gene: TRBJ1-5
v_gene: TRBV27
abundance: -
d_gene: -

CDR3aa: CASSLTPGQGGNTIYF
CDR3nt: TGTGCCAGCAGCTTGACCCCGGGACAGGGTGGAAACACCATATATTTT
j_gene: TRBJ1-3
v_gene: TRBV5-6
abundance: -
d_gene: TRBD1

CDR3aa: CASSLMEQGGGRREGGSTYEQYF
CDR3nt: TGCGCCAGCAGCTTGATGGAGCAGGGTGGCGGTCGGCGGGAGGGCGGAAGCACTTACGAGCAGTACTTC
j_gene: TRBJ2-7
v_gene: TRBV5-1
abundance: -
d_gene: TRBD2

CDR3aa: CAWELAGGPKSYNEQFF
CDR3nt: TGTGCTTGGGAACTAGCGGGAGGGCCGAAATCCTACAATGAGCAGTTCTTC
j_gene: TRBJ2-1
v_gene: TRBV30
abundance: -
d_gene: TRBD2

CDR3aa: CSVDRDRGPDTQYF
CDR3nt: TGCAGCGTCGACCGGGACAGGGGGCCAGATACGCAGTATTTT
j_gene: TRBJ2-3
v_gene: TRBV29-1
abundance: once
d_gene: TRBD1

CDR3aa: CAISALGNEQFF
CDR3nt: TGTGCCATCAGTGCCCTCGGGAATGAGCAGTTCTTC
j_gene: TRBJ2-1
v_gene: TRBV10-3
abundance: -
d_gene: -

CDR3aa: CASSSRQGRWTNEKLFF
CDR3nt: TGTGCCAGCAGCTCGAGACAGGGGCGGTGGACTAATGAAAAACTGTTTTTT
j_gene: TRBJ1-4
v_gene: TRBV5-6
abundance: -
d_gene: TRBD1

CDR3aa: CASSPQGEENYNEQFF
CDR3nt: TGTGCCAGCAGTCCCCAGGGGGAAGAAAACTACAATGAGCAGTTCTTC
j_gene: TRBJ2-1
v_gene: TRBV28
abundance: -
d_gene: TRBD1

CDR3aa: CASSQAETGGEEQYF
CDR3nt: TGTGCCAGCAGCCAAGCGGAGACAGGGGGTGAGGAGCAGTACTTC
j_gene: TRBJ2-7
v_gene: TRBV14
abundance: -
d_gene: TRBD1

CDR3aa: CASSQGGSYEQYF
CDR3nt: TGTGCCAGCAGCCAAGGAGGGAGCTACGAGCAGTACTTC
j_gene: TRBJ2-7
v_gene: TRBV14
abundance: -
d_gene: -